This T cell receptor (beta chain) was captured by sequencing in a study of blood T cell repertoires in COVID-19 (dated by TCRdb to about 2020). Study-wide context: Samples covering the acute and convalescent phases of COVID-19 were provided by collaborators in the United States, Italy and Spain. Samples came from the ongoing ImmuneRACE study (first 160 participants) plus 1,254 subjects from 6 global collaborators. Where HLA class I and class II types were available, the types were taken from metadata supplied by the sample provider, not from assay-based typing. The dataset comprised deeply sampled blood TCRbeta repertoires from subjects exposed to, actively infected with, or recovered from COVID-19. The sample metadata nearly always contained a de-identified subject ID, COVID-19 status, age in years and sex. The repertoires were released in a freely available public database intended as a resource for research on the immune response to SARS-CoV-2. The prospective study material was composed of cDNA or gDNA derived from T cells, B-cell-depleted T cells, or PBMCs.

Overall results and qualifications from the work: How much clinical and demographic metadata was included differed by source and by participant, and the metadata was provided uncurated.

Germline trimming: 4 bases from V, 6 bases from J; junction bases outside gene matches: 15. From the germline V gene, CDR1 is SGHRS and CDR2 is YFSETQ. The CDR3, from cysteine to phenylalanine, totals 18 residues. Here the CDR3 DNA is all that survives: 54 bases in frame from base 1. Each collaborating institution followed its own protocols to collect whole blood in K2EDTA tubes. Collaborator samples were shipped for TCRbeta analysis as frozen whole blood, isolated PBMCs, or DNA extracted from either sample type. Of note for this clone: Its binding antigen is unknown. Within one base of it there is no much larger clone, and no base qualities were kept.

The immunoSEQ Assay, a bias-controlled multiplex PCR, was used to amplify TCRbeta CDR3 regions from genomic DNA. The study's own analysis went as follows. The number of nucleated cells in each sample was estimated by amplification of reference gene primers within the assay. To quantify the absolute abundance of each unique TCRbeta CDR3 rearrangement, sequence reads were collapsed and filtered. For each sample, productive Simpson clonality was calculated as the square root of Simpson's diversity index across productive rearrangements. This is the immuneACCESS table as TCRdb keeps it, with only in-frame sequences that have V and J called. A part of the clones is gone; compared with another copy, unresolved V genes explain less than half, and the rest is unexplained. That table furnishes V, J and clone size, whereas the DNA furnished D and trimming. This sample holds 240,000 or so clones; roughly 79% were observed only once. The ten largest account for around 1.8% of the sample.

The sequence was obtained from a woman over 75 with acute or convalescent COVID-19. The sequence links TRBV5-1 to TRBJ1-4; 10 middle bases align to TRBD1. The sequenced material came from peripheral blood. The CDR3 region has the sequence CASSPDRGQGMGYEKLFF. The DNA sequence reads TGCGCCAGCAGCCCGGATCGGGGACAGGGGATGGGCTATGAAAAACTGTTTTTT.